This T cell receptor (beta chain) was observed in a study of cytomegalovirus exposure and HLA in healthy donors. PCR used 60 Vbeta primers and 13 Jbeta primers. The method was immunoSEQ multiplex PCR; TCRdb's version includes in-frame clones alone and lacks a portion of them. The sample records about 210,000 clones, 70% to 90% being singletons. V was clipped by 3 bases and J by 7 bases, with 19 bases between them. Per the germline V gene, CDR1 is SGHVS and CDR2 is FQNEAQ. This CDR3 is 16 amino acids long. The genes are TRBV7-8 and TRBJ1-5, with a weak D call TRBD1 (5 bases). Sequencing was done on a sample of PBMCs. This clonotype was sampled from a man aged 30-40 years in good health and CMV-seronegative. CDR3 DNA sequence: TGTGCCAGCAGCTTCGCCCTAAGGGGAGGCGGCCAGCCCCAGCATTTT. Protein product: CASSFALRGGGQPQHF.